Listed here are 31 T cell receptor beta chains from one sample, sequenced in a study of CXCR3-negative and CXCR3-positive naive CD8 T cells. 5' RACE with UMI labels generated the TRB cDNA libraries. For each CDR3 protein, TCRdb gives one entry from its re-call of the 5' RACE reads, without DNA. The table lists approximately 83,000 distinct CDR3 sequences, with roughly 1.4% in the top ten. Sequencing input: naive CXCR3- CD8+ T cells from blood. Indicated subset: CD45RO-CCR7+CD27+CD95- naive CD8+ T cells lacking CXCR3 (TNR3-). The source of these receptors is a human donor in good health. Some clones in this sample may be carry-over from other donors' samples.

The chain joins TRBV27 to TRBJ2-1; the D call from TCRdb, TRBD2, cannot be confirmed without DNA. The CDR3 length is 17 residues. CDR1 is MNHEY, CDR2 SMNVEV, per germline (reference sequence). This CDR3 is CASSSQREALSYNEQFF.

CDR3 protein: CASSLGHRSGVIAPTYEQFF. The rearrangement links TRBV7-6 to TRBJ2-1; TCRdb selects TRBD2, and the lack of DNA leaves this call unchecked. Germline V gene data show CDR1 as SGHVS and CDR2 as FNYEAQ. This CDR3 region has 20 residues.

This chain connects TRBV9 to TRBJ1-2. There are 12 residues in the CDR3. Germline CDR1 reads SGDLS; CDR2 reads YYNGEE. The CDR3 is CASNGETYGYTF.

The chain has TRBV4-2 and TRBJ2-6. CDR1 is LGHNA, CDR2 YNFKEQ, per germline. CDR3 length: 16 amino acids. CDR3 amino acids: CASSQDGGYGANVLTF.

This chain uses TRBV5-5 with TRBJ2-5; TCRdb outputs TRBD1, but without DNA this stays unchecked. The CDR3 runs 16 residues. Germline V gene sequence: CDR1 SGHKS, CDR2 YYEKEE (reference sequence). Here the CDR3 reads CASSSLSVSVGETQYF.

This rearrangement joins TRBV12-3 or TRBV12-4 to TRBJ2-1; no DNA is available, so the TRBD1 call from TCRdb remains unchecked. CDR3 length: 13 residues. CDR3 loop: CASMETGYNEQFF.

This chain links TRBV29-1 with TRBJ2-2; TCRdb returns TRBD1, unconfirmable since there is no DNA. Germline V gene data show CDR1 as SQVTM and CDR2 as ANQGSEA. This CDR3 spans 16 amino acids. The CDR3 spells CSVEDPEQGSTGELFF.

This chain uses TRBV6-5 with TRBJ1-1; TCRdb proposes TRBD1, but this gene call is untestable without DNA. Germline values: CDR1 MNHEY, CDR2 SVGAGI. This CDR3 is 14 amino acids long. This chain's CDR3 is CASSSDSPNTEAFF.

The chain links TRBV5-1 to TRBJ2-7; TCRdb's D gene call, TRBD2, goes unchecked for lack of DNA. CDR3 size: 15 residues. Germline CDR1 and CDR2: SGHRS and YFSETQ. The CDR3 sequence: CASSLNGGGSYEQYF. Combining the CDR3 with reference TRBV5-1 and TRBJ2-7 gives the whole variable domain KAGVTQTPRYLIKTRGQQVTLSCSPISGHRSVSWYQQTPGQGLQFLFEYFSETQRNKGNFPGRFSGRQFSNSRSEMNVSTLELGDSALYLCASSLNGGGSYEQYFGPGTRLTVT.

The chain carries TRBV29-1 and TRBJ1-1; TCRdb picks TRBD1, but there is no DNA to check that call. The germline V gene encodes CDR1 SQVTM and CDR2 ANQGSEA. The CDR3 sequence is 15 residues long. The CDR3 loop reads CSVAETGQPNTEAFF.

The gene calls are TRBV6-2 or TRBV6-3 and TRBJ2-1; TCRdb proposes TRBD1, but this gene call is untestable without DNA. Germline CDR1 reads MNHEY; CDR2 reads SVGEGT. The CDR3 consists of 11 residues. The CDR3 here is CASGTGNEQFF.

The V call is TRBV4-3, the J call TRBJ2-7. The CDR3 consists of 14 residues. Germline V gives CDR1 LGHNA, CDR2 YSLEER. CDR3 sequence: CASSQDSSSYEQYF.

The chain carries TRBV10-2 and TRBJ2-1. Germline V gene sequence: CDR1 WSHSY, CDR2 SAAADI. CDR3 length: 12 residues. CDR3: CASSDRNNEQFF.

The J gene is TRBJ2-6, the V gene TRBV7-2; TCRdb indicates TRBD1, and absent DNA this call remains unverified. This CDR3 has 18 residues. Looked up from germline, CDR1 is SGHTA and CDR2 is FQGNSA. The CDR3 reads CASSPAHAIYSGANVLTF.

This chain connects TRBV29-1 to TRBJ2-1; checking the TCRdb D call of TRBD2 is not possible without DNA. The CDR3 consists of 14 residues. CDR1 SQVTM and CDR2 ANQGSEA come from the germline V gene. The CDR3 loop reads CSVVVSGGADEQFF.

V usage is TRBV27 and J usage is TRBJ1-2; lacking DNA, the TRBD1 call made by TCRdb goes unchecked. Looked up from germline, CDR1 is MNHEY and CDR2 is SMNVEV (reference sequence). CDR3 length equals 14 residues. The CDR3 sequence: CASRGTEGFYGYTF.

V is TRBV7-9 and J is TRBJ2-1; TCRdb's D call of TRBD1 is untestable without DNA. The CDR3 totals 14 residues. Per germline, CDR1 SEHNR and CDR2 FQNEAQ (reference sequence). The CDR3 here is CASKGANSYNEQFF. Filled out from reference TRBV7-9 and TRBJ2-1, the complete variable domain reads DTGVSQNPRHKITKRGQNVTFRCDPISEHNRLYWYRQTLGQGPEFLTYFQNEAQLEKSRLLSDRFSAERPKGSFSTLEIQRTEQGDSAMYLCASKGANSYNEQFFGPGTRLTVL.

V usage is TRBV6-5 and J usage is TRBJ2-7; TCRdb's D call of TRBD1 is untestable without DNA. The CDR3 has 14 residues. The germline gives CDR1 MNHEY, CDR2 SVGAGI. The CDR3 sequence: CASSTGGRAYEQYF.

This CDR3 reads CASSPGTGFVGYTF. The chain has TRBV7-8 and TRBJ1-2; TCRdb returns TRBD1, unconfirmable since there is no DNA. Per germline, CDR1 SGHVS and CDR2 FQNEAQ. This CDR3 comprises 14 residues. Full variable domain (remainder filled in from reference TRBV7-8 and TRBJ1-2): GAGVSQSPRYKVAKRGQDVALRCDPISGHVSLFWYQQALGQGPEFLTYFQNEAQLDKSGLPSDRFFAERPEGSVSTLKIQRTQQEDSAVYLCASSPGTGFVGYTFGSGTRLTVV.

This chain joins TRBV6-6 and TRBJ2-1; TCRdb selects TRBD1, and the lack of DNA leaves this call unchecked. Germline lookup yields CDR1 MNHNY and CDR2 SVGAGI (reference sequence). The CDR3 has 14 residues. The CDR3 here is CAARTGGDNNEQFF.

This CDR3 is CSVDRTSGNTIYF. The chain uses TRBV29-1 and TRBJ1-3. The CDR3 has 13 residues. CDR1 is SQVTM and CDR2 is ANQGSEA in the germline V gene.

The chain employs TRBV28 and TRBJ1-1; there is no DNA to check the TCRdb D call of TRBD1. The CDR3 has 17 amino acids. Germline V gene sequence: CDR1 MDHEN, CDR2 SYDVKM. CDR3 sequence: CASSARSPMDRGVEAFF.

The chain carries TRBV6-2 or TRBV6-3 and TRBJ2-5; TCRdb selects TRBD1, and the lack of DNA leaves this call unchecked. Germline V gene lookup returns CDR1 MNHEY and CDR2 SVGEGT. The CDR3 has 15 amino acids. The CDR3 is CASSYPQGLAETQYF.

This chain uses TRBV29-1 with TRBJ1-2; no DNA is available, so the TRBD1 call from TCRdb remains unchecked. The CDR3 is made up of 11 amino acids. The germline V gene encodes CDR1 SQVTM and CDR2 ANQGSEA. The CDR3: CSVAGGYGYTF.

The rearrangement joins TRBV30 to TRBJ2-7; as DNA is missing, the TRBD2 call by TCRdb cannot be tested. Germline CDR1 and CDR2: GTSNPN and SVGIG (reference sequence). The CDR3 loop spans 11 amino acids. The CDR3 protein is CAWTSGQGLRF.

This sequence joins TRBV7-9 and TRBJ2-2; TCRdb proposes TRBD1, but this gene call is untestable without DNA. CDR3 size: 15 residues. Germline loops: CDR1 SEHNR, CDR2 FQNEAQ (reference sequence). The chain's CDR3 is CASSLTASNTGELFF.

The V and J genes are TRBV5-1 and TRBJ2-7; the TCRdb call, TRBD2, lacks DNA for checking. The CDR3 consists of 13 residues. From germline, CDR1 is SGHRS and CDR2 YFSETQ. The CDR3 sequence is CASSNNQRDEQYF.

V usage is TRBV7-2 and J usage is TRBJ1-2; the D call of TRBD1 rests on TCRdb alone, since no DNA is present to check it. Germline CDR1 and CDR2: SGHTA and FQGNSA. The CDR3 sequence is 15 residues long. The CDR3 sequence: CASSPTTGSAYGYTF.

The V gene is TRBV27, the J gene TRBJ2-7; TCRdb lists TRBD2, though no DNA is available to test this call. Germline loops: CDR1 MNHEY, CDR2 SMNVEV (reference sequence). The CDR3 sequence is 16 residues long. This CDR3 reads CASSLRLAGVPYEQYF.

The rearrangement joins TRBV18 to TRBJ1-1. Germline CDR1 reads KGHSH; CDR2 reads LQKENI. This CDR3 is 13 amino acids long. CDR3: CASSPPDDTEAFF.

The CDR3 region is CASGTNPGYNEQFF. This sequence joins TRBV6-2 or TRBV6-3 and TRBJ2-1. CDR1 and CDR2 from the germline V gene are MNHEY and SVGEGT. CDR3 length equals 14 residues.